This T cell receptor (beta chain) was observed in a study of T cell clonotyping in hematopoietic cell transplantation. Method: immunoSEQ multiplex PCR; TCRdb's copy keeps in-frame clones and lacks some. The table records some 76,000 clones, approximately 95% of them present only once. Time point described: recipient sample about 28 days before transplant, after cytoreduction. A word on this clone: Its target is not known.

The CDR3 runs to 13 residues. Germline CDR1 is SGHTA and CDR2 is FQGTGA. Trimming removed 2 bases from V and 5 bases from J, with 9 bases in between. Regarding the study as a whole: CD4 and CD8 repertoire contributions could not be separated without sorting. Broader posttransplant TCR repertoire diversity was predicted by graft donor and pretransplant recipient Inverse Simpson Index values.

The receptor was isolated from a woman aged 50 to 60 with acute myeloid leukemia. Some clones in this sample may be carry-over from other donors' samples. The chain joins TRBV7-3 to TRBJ2-5; D uncertain. Here the sequenced sample was peripheral blood mononuclear cells, taken before stem cell transplant. Here the CDR3 reads CASSLGSQETQYF. CDR3 nucleotides: TGTGCCAGCAGCTTAGGAAGTCAGGAGACCCAGTACTTC.